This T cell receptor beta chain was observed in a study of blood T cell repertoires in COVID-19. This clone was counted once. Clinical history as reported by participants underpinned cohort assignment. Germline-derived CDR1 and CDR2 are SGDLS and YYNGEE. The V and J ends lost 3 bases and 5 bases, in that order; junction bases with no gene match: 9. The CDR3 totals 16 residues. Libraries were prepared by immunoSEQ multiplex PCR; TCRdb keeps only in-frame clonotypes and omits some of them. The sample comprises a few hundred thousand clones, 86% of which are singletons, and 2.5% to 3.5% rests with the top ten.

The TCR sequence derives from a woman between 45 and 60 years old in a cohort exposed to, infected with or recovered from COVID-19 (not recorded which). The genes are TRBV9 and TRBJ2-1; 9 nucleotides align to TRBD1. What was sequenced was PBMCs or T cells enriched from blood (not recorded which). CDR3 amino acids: CASSARGQGFDNEQFF. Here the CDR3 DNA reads TGTGCCAGCAGCGCACGGGGACAGGGTTTTGACAATGAGCAGTTCTTC. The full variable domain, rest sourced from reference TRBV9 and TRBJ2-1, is DSGVTQTPKHLITATGQRVTLRCSPRSGDLSVYWYQQSLDQGLQFLIQYYNGEERAKGNILERFSAQQFPDLHSELNLSSLELGDSALYFCASSARGQGFDNEQFFGPGTRLTVL.